The clone carrying this T cell receptor beta chain was found a few times. Its antigen is not known. The CDR3 sequence is 13 residues long. The V gene's germline CDR1 is SQVTM and CDR2 ANQGSEA. The ends were cut back, 6 bases at V and 2 bases at J, with 12 bases in the middle. The data originate from a study of CD8 T cells in ankylosing spondylitis. Study conclusions and caveats: CD8+ disease-linked clones were present at relatively low frequencies in blood. A number of the motif variants had already been described in reactive arthritis synovial fluid and blood. Disease-associated clones were reportedly significantly overrepresented in matched ankylosing spondylitis synovial fluid. Made up of 7 to 9 highly homologous variants, a TCR beta motif appeared characteristic of ankylosing spondylitis blood.

Each CDR3 protein gets one entry after TCRdb re-called the 5' RACE reads with MiXCR. The sample records 250,000 to 350,000 distinct CDR3 sequences, roughly 20% being singletons. The receptor was derived from a male donor with ankylosing spondylitis or in good health (not recorded which). The chain employs TRBV29-1 and TRBJ2-3; D gene uncertain. Sequencing was done on a sample of blood, either unsorted or a sorted T cell fraction (not recorded which). The DNA of the CDR3 is TGCAGCGTGAGGCCTGGTGTCACAGATACGCAGTATTTT. Residues: CSVRPGVTDTQYF.